This is a list of T cell receptor beta chains from one sample in a study of T cells in Graves' hyperthyroidism and ophthalmopathy. TCRdb re-called the multiplex PCR reads through MiXCR, storing one row per CDR3 protein. The sample holds around 380,000 distinct CDR3 sequences, about 13% seen once. The sequenced sample consisted of blood. The receptors stem from a man aged 25 to 40 with Graves' hyperthyroidism that later progressed to Graves' ophthalmopathy. CDR3s include the opening cysteine and the closing phenylalanine or tryptophan. The D gene is left open where the match is weak. Size values are once, few and many counts, or a class for expanded clones, and some rows have none.

j_gene: TRBJ1-2; d_gene: NA; v_gene: TRBV6-9; abundance: NA; CDR3aa: CASSYHDSRISYGYTF; CDR3nt: TGTGCCAGCAGTTACCATGACAGTCGAATATCCTATGGCTACACCTTC
j_gene: TRBJ1-1; d_gene: NA; v_gene: TRBV6-2/TRBV6-3; abundance: few; CDR3aa: CASRWAGNTEAFF; CDR3nt: TGTGCCAGCAGGTGGGCTGGGAACACTGAAGCTTTCTTT
j_gene: TRBJ1-6; d_gene: NA; v_gene: TRBV7-8; abundance: many; CDR3aa: CASSSQTASNSPLHF; CDR3nt: TGTGCCAGCAGCTCCCAGACAGCTTCAAATTCACCCCTCCACTTT
j_gene: TRBJ1-3; d_gene: TRBD1; v_gene: TRBV7-7; abundance: NA; CDR3aa: CASSIGTGGGNTIYF; CDR3nt: TGTGCCAGCAGCATCGGGACAGGGGGCGGAAACACCATATATTTT
j_gene: TRBJ2-5; d_gene: NA; v_gene: TRBV29-1; abundance: few; CDR3aa: CSVEGQLQETQYF; CDR3nt: TGCAGCGTTGAGGGGCAGCTCCAAGAGACCCAGTACTTC
j_gene: TRBJ2-3; d_gene: NA; v_gene: TRBV27; abundance: NA; CDR3aa: CASTPRGGLDTQYF; CDR3nt: TGTGCCAGCACTCCAAGGGGGGGCCTAGATACGCAGTATTTT
j_gene: TRBJ2-3; d_gene: TRBD2; v_gene: TRBV11-3; abundance: NA; CDR3aa: CASSSLAGGVDTQYF; CDR3nt: TGTGCCAGCAGCTCTTTAGCGGGGGGCGTGGATACGCAGTATTTT
j_gene: TRBJ2-1; d_gene: NA; v_gene: TRBV20-1; abundance: few; CDR3aa: CSVNWDSTLNEQFF; CDR3nt: TGCAGTGTTAACTGGGACTCTACTCTCAATGAGCAGTTCTTC
j_gene: TRBJ1-3; d_gene: NA; v_gene: TRBV28; abundance: many; CDR3aa: CASSPVGSGNTIYF; CDR3nt: TGTGCCAGCAGCCCCGTTGGGTCAGGAAACACCATATATTTT
j_gene: TRBJ1-2; d_gene: TRBD1; v_gene: TRBV20-1; abundance: few; CDR3aa: CSAKSEGAGGYTF; CDR3nt: TGCAGTGCTAAATCGGAGGGGGCAGGTGGCTACACCTTC
j_gene: TRBJ2-7; d_gene: NA; v_gene: TRBV7-2; abundance: NA; CDR3aa: CASLPGGVSYEQYF; CDR3nt: TGTGCCAGCCTGCCTGGGGGCGTCTCCTACGAGCAGTACTTC